This T cell receptor beta chain was obtained from a study of human T cells and chemical hapten exposure. The CDR3 totals 18 residues. Germline V gene sequence: CDR1 KGHSH, CDR2 LQKENI. V was pared by 4 bases and J by 0 bases, with 11 bases of the junction left unmatched. The library attached unique molecular identifiers to individual cDNA molecules. In the authors' methods: Samples ranged from roughly 20,000 to 700,000 TCRs, with a median of 95,638. One entry per CDR3 protein, called by TCRdb with MiXCR from the RACE reads. TCRdb's processing, not the authors', yielded these V and J calls. Counted here are under 45,000 distinct CDR3 sequences, 4.5% to 5.5% occurring once; the ten biggest clones make up about 13%. The table lists this clonotype with a few counts. The time point here: healthy volunteer bleed at 6 weeks. Unfractionated whole blood served as the source for total RNA extraction.

V and J are TRBV18 and TRBJ2-2, with TRBD1 matching over 7 bases. The clonotype comes from a human donor in good health. Some clones in this sample may be carry-over from other donors' samples. The sequencing sample was made of whole blood. CDR3 in DNA: TGTGCCAGCTCACGAAGACAGGGCTCCCTTGCGAACACCGGGGAGCTGTTTTTT. Translation gives CASSRRQGSLANTGELFF.